The entry below gives a single TCR beta chain sequence along with its context. Repertoires were generated with immunoSEQ multiplex PCR, while TCRdb's copy carries only in-frame clones and drops some. Found here are around 39,000 clones, approximately 84% of them singletons; the top ten hold around 6%. The sample originates from a study of sequential checkpoint blockade in melanoma. Overall study context: Arm A got nivolumab then ipilimumab; arm B the reverse, 1:1. Each arm's sequence ended with maintenance nivolumab.

Specified treatment: randomized to nivolumab then ipilimumab (arm A) or the reverse (arm B). None of the patients previously received DNA-damaging chemotherapy. V shed 0 bases and J 5 bases; nucleotides not matched to a gene: 4. Germline V CDR1 and CDR2: MGHRA, YSYEKL. The CDR3 runs 16 residues. The chain uses TRBV4-1 and TRBJ1-5; 10 nucleotides align to TRBD1. This TCR derives from a human donor with melanoma. Sequencing used CD8+ T cells sorted from blood (inferred from file names), obtained from a patient given nivolumab and ipilimumab in sequence. CDR3: CASSQDGQGVHQPQHF. The CDR3 DNA sequence: TGCGCCAGCAGCCAAGACGGACAGGGGGTACATCAGCCCCAGCATTTT.